This T cell receptor (beta chain) was recorded in a study of shared clonotypes between healthy human individuals. The V gene's germline CDR1 is SGHRS and CDR2 YFSETQ. The CDR3 loop spans 15 amino acids. Deletions cut 0 bases from V and 5 bases from J, with 14 bases between. Study-wide results and limits: Among four donors, roughly 5.4% of naive CD4 clonotypes were found in common.

Only in-frame clones appear in the TCRdb table, and some are missing; sequencing was by immunoSEQ multiplex PCR. The table records over a million clones, about 75% of them present only once. Concerning this clone: Its antigen is as yet unknown.

Input material: memory CD4+ T cells sorted from blood. The subset denotes: CD45RA-negative fraction. This sequence was found in a man between 18 and 35 years old in good health. V usage is TRBV5-1 and J usage is TRBJ1-2; TRBD1 is a possible D gene (5 bases). DNA of the CDR3: TGCGCCAGCAGCTTGGCCCCCGGGGCTTTATATGGCTACACCTTC. It yields the protein CASSLAPGALYGYTF. The full variable domain, with the rest looked up from reference TRBV5-1 and TRBJ1-2, is KAGVTQTPRYLIKTRGQQVTLSCSPISGHRSVSWYQQTPGQGLQFLFEYFSETQRNKGNFPGRFSGRQFSNSRSEMNVSTLELGDSALYLCASSLAPGALYGYTFGSGTRLTVV.